This TCR beta chain was sequenced during a study of Ad26.COV2.S vaccination and SARS-CoV-2 variants. Turning to the study itself: Participants got Ad26.COV2.S intramuscularly, once or twice 56 days apart.

Generated by immunoSEQ multiplex PCR, the TCRdb table keeps only in-frame clones and is missing some. Among 440,000 or so clones listed, approximately 92% were seen once. In germline, CDR1 is SGHNT, CDR2 YYREEE (reference sequence). CDR3 length equals 12 residues. V gave up 3 bases and J gave up 6 bases, with 10 bases separating them. Treatment defined: about 20 received Ad26.COV2.S at low or high dose, single or two shots; roughly five received placebo; per-sample allocation not given. Material that was analyzed had been drawn on day 63 after the first vaccine or placebo injection. This TCR came from a person aged 18-60 years who received the Ad26.COV2.S COVID-19 vaccine or a placebo. Sequenced material: peripheral blood, taken in a trial of Ad26.COV2.S vaccine versus placebo. The chain has TRBV5-4 and TRBJ2-7, with D hard to call. In DNA form, the CDR3 reads TGTGCCAGCAGCTCCGAAAGAACCGAGCAGTACTTC. Its translation is CASSSERTEQYF.